What follows is one T cell receptor (beta chain) and its context. Its antigen is not identified. The data were taken from a study of T-cell reconstitution after alpha-beta-depleted transplantation in children. Regarding the study as a whole: Reportedly, roughly two months post-transplant, alpha-beta T cells arose from several hundred expanded graft clones. Surviving recipient cells, namely T cells and thymic progenitors, were the source of high day-60 TCRbeta diversity in some patients. When one year had passed after transplant, most T-cell counts and diversity came from newly produced T cells.

Library preparation (for TCRbeta) was performed with unique molecular identifiers. TCRdb called the PCR reads again in MiXCR, with one record for every CDR3 protein. Among some 200,000 distinct CDR3 sequences listed, 7.5% to 9.5% were seen once. The length of the CDR3 is 16 residues. With 3 bases clipped from V and 7 bases from J, the junction kept 10 bases outside the gene matches. This sample comprised PBMCs, mostly from graft donor cells, obtained 360 days after TCRalphabeta/CD19-depleted stem cell transplant. This rearrangement joins TRBV12-3 or TRBV12-4 to TRBJ1-4; 8 bases agree with TRBD1. The source of this sequence is a male patient aged 2 to 10 who had a stem cell transplant for acute myeloid leukemia, so the T cells may come from the graft donor. The CDR3 sequence: CASSFRGAGGTEKLFF. The CDR3 bases are TGTGCCAGCAGTTTCAGGGGCGCAGGGGGCACTGAAAAACTGTTTTTT.